The rows below give T cell receptor beta chains drawn from one sample of a study of blood T cells in healthy people across ages. Each CDR3 protein gets one entry after TCRdb re-called the 5' RACE reads with MiXCR. The repertoire holds 1.5 million to 2 million distinct CDR3 sequences, with about two fifths as singletons. Sample: blood. The receptors come from a human donor in good health. Both conserved end residues are part of each CDR3. The D gene is left open where the match is weak. A row's size may be missing; if present it is once, few, many or a size class.

j_gene,abundance,d_gene,v_gene,CDR3nt,CDR3aa
TRBJ2-1,NA,NA,TRBV12-3/TRBV12-4,TGTGCCAGCAGTTTTTTTGCGGGGGCCAACAATGAGCAGTTCTTC,CASSFFAGANNEQFF
TRBJ2-7,NA,NA,TRBV3-1,TGTGCCAGCAGCCTCACATCGTTCGCCTACGAGCAGTACTTC,CASSLTSFAYEQYF
TRBJ2-3,many,TRBD2,TRBV4-3,TGCGCCAGCAGCCAAGATTGGTCTAGCGGGCGGAGCACAGATACGCAGTATTTT,CASSQDWSSGRSTDTQYF
TRBJ2-7,NA,TRBD2,TRBV20-1,TGCAGTGCTAGAGATGGGTCTAGCGGGGGAGGTCGAGACCAGTACTTC,CSARDGSSGGGRDQYF
TRBJ1-2,NA,NA,TRBV6-5,TGTGCCAGCAGTTACTCAGATTCACCTGGCTACACCTTC,CASSYSDSPGYTF
TRBJ2-6,NA,NA,TRBV10-3,TGTGCCATCAGTGAGTCCCTAACAGTCTCTGGGGCCAACGCCCTGACTTTC,CAISESLTVSGANALTF
TRBJ2-3,few,TRBD2,TRBV7-6,TGTGCCAGCAGCTTAGCTAGCGGGGGAAGCACAGATACGCAGTATTTT,CASSLASGGSTDTQYF
TRBJ2-4,NA,NA,TRBV7-2,TGTGCCAGCAACTTAGATTCATCCTCCGAAAACATTCAGTACTTC,CASNLDSSSENIQYF
TRBJ2-7,NA,NA,TRBV12-3/TRBV12-4,TGTGCCAGCACCTCAGGGGTCAGCTCCTACGAGCAGTACTTC,CASTSGVSSYEQYF
TRBJ1-2,few,NA,TRBV7-2,TGTGCCAGCAGCTTAGTAGAGGATTCCTATGGCTACACCTTC,CASSLVEDSYGYTF
TRBJ1-2,NA,NA,TRBV6-5,TGTGCCAGCAGTTACTCGAGGGGGTATGAGGGGATAAGCTATGGCTACACCTTC,CASSYSRGYEGISYGYTF
TRBJ2-7,NA,TRBD2,TRBV6-6,TGTGCCAGCAGTTATCAAATCGGGAGGGATTCCCCCTACGAGCAGTACTTC,CASSYQIGRDSPYEQYF
TRBJ2-3,NA,TRBD2,TRBV7-8,TGTGCCAGCAGCTTAGACGCTAGCGGGGGGTTCACAGATACGCAGTATTTT,CASSLDASGGFTDTQYF
TRBJ2-3,NA,NA,TRBV28,TGTGCCAGCAGTTTTTCCCCACATAACACAGATACGCAGTATTTT,CASSFSPHNTDTQYF
TRBJ2-5,NA,NA,TRBV7-9,TGTGCCGGCGAGGTGGTAGGGCAAGAGACCCAGTACTTC,CAGEVVGQETQYF